This TCR beta chain derives from a study of T cells in Graves' hyperthyroidism and ophthalmopathy. The wider study: Peripheral blood sampling occurred at initial diagnosis, before any treatment.

The sample, blood from the first hyperthyroidism diagnosis, precedes any ophthalmopathy symptoms. J gave up 4 bases and V 4 bases, and 4 bases lay outside the gene matches. Germline V gene lookup returns CDR1 SGHTA and CDR2 FQGNSA. The CDR3 consists of 14 residues. RNA transcripts were the template for amplifying TCR beta CDR3 regions. Using the HTBI primer set, a first-round RT-PCR was run on the TCR CDR3. TCRdb processed the multiplex PCR reads anew with MiXCR; each CDR3 protein has one entry. The sample lists roughly 160,000 distinct CDR3 sequences, just under 9.5% seen once, with about 20% in the top ten. This clonotype has ten or more counts. Its antigen is as yet unknown. Study conclusions and caveats: Peripheral blood also featured most of the thyroid clonotypes expanded above 0.001. From stable hyperthyroidism, ophthalmopathy was separated by a 13 V-J model.

This TCR derives from a woman between 18 and 29 years old with Graves' hyperthyroidism that later progressed to Graves' ophthalmopathy. The sample consisted of blood. The chain joins TRBV7-2 to TRBJ1-3, with TRBD1 matching 7 bases. In DNA form, the CDR3 reads TGTGCCAGCAGCTCCAGGGGGTTCGGAAACACCATATATTTT. This sequence encodes CASSSRGFGNTIYF.